A selection of T cell receptor beta chains follows, all from one sample in a study of regulatory and conventional T cells in RAG deficiency. Produced via immunoSEQ multiplex PCR; TCRdb's table is partial and in-frame only. This sample carries 29,000 or so clones, about 95% of them seen once, and the ten largest clones take approximately 0.15%. The sample was also reused in another study, on regulatory T cells.

The sequencing input was CD25- CD4+ T cells sorted from blood. Source of these receptors: a human donor in good health. CDR3s leave out the opening cysteine and the closing phenylalanine or tryptophan.

j_gene,v_gene,CDR3aa
TRBJ2-7,TRBV12-5,ATPPDRFSYEQY
TRBJ1-1,TRBV6-1,ASSPRGPEAF
TRBJ2-5,TRBV7-3,ASSLIPGGQETQY
TRBJ2-2,TRBV5-1,ASSLAGYANTGELF
TRBJ1-2,TRBV7-9,ASSFGQGGYGYT
TRBJ2-3,TRBV4-2,ASSQESTITDTQY
TRBJ2-3,TRBV7-6,ASSPRGVSTDTQY
TRBJ2-3,TRBV10-3,AISGSRDRGRGTTDTQY
TRBJ1-2,TRBV19,ASSPNRDYGYT
TRBJ1-2,TRBV7-3,ASSLDRNTGSYYGYT
TRBJ2-1,TRBV6-5,ASSYSPSGGAEQF
TRBJ2-2,TRBV18,ASSPERPPNTGELF
TRBJ1-3,TRBV6-5,ASSIDRVGNTIY
TRBJ2-3,TRBV11-2,ASSLRSGIDTQY
TRBJ1-1,TRBV7-3,ASSLLAGANTEAF
TRBJ2-1,TRBV30,AWRGDYNEQF
TRBJ1-1,TRBV14,ASSQDWGVGAF
TRBJ2-7,TRBV14,ASSQRGGAYEQY